This T cell receptor beta chain was observed in a study of blood T cells in healthy people across ages. Aged roughly 6 to 100, donors were systemically healthy Caucasians from Russia. A second PCR, run for about 7 to 11 cycles, used a sample-barcoded 5' primer plus a J-beta primer mix. TCRdb passed the 5' RACE reads through MiXCR, listing each CDR3 protein once. The table lists approximately 1.5 million distinct CDR3 sequences, 34% of them singletons, with about 11% in the top ten. Sample: blood. The receptor comes from a woman in her twenties or thirties in good health.

The CDR3 sequence is CASSVVGVDNSPLHF. For the CDR3, the DNA is TGTGCCAGCAGCGTAGTGGGAGTGGATAATTCACCCCTCCACTTT. The gene calls are TRBV9 and TRBJ1-6; D call uncertain. The CDR3 loop spans 15 amino acids. Trimming shortened V by 0 bases and J by 5 bases, and 9 bases separated the two germline ends. Per the germline V gene, CDR1 is SGDLS and CDR2 is YYNGEE. The full variable domain, in which reference TRBV9 and TRBJ1-6 provide the parts outside the CDR3, is DSGVTQTPKHLITATGQRVTLRCSPRSGDLSVYWYQQSLDQGLQFLIQYYNGEERAKGNILERFSAQQFPDLHSELNLSSLELGDSALYFCASSVVGVDNSPLHFGNGTRLTVT.